The 19 T cell receptor beta chains reported below all come from one sample, sequenced in a study of response to subunit inactivated influenza vaccine. TCRdb itself ran the RT-PCR reads through MiXCR, one entry per CDR3 protein. Of around 520,000 distinct CDR3 sequences listed, 25% are singletons. The specimen was CD4+ T cells sorted from PBMCs, collected 5 days after vaccination. Receptors originate from a man over 45 who received an inactivated influenza vaccine.

A few counts support this clonotype. V is TRBV7-2 and J is TRBJ2-1; 8 bases match TRBD2. The junction had 6 bases not matched to a gene; V was cut back by 5 bases and J by 3 bases. Germline values: CDR1 SGHTA, CDR2 FQGNSA. The CDR3 runs 15 residues. The CDR3 DNA is TGTGCCAGCAGCCTCAGCGGGGGTCGCTACAATGAGCAGTTCTTC. Translated: CASSLSGGRYNEQFF.

This clonotype was observed a few times. V is TRBV29-1 and J is TRBJ2-7; either TRBD1 or TRBD2 may supply D (6 bases each). Germline V gives CDR1 SQVTM, CDR2 ANQGSEA. The V gene lost 6 bases and the J gene lost 3 bases, with 21 bases spanning the gap. This CDR3 region has 15 residues. CDR3 nucleotide sequence: TGCAGCGTGGAGGGGATGACAGGTGCCCTCTACGAGCAGTACTTC. Protein product: CSVEGMTGALYEQYF.

The J gene is TRBJ1-1, the V gene TRBV9; perhaps TRBD1 as D (6 bases). Deletions cut 4 bases from V and 2 bases from J, with 9 bases between. The CDR3 covers 13 residues. Per the germline V gene, CDR1 is SGDLS and CDR2 is YYNGEE. CDR3 protein: CASSKGTNTEAFF. CDR3 coding DNA: TGTGCCAGCAGCAAAGGGACAAACACTGAAGCTTTCTTT.

The CDR3 sequence: CATGSGLSGETQYF. CDR3 nucleotides: TGTGCCACCGGTTCTGGTCTGAGCGGTGAGACCCAGTACTTC. The chain uses TRBV27 and TRBJ2-5, with D possibly being TRBD2 (5 bases). The CDR3 runs 14 residues. Germline CDR1 MNHEY, CDR2 SMNVEV (reference sequence). The V and J ends lost 10 bases and 5 bases respectively, with 20 bases between them.

The genes are TRBV14 and TRBJ2-5, with D unclear. Germline assignment: CDR1 SGHDN and CDR2 FVKESK. The CDR3 covers 15 residues. The V gene lost 0 bases and the J gene lost 1 base, with 9 bases spanning the gap. CDR3 sequence: CASSQDPRAQETQYF. The CDR3 region has the DNA TGTGCCAGCAGCCAAGATCCCAGAGCCCAAGAGACCCAGTACTTC.

This chain uses TRBV5-1 with TRBJ2-7; the match to TRBD1 covers 9 bases. The CDR3 totals 15 residues. The J segment lost 5 bases and the V segment lost 0 bases, leaving 6 bases of the junction unmatched. CDR1 is SGHRS and CDR2 is YFSETQ in the germline V gene. As DNA, the CDR3 is TGCGCCAGCAGCTTGGATCTGGGACAGGGTAACGAGCAGTACTTC. Its translation: CASSLDLGQGNEQYF.

This chain joins TRBV20-1 and TRBJ1-1; D not resolved. Germline assignment: CDR1 DFQATT and CDR2 SNEGSKA (reference sequence). V was pared by 5 bases and J by 1 base, with 8 bases between. This CDR3 contains 12 residues. Here the CDR3 DNA reads TGCAGTGCTCTGACACCGAACACTGAAGCTTTCTTT. It encodes CSALTPNTEAFF.

V usage is TRBV7-9 and J usage is TRBJ2-5; D is uncertain. Looked up from germline, CDR1 is SEHNR and CDR2 is FQNEAQ (reference sequence). Between the trimmed V and J ends, which lost 0 bases and 4 bases, there was a span of 12 bases. This CDR3 spans 15 amino acids. For the CDR3, the DNA is TGTGCCAGCAGCTTAGCGACGGCCCCGCGAGAGACCCAGTACTTC. Translating gives CASSLATAPRETQYF.

The V call is TRBV20-1, the J call TRBJ1-5; TRBD1 is a possible D gene (5 bases). Germline loops: CDR1 DFQATT, CDR2 SNEGSKA (reference sequence). This CDR3 has 17 amino acids. Trimming took 0 bases from V and 3 from J, leaving 18 bases between them. The CDR3 sequence: CSARDLGTRIYNQPQHF. In nucleotides, the CDR3 is TGCAGTGCTAGAGATTTGGGGACGAGGATCTACAATCAGCCCCAGCATTTT.

The rearrangement joins TRBV20-1 to TRBJ2-1; TRBD1 might be the D (5 bases). Per the germline V gene, CDR1 is DFQATT and CDR2 is SNEGSKA (reference sequence). This CDR3 is 12 amino acids long. V lost 3 bases and J 7 bases, leaving 10 bases between the germline ends. In DNA, the CDR3 is TGCAGTGCTAGGGCAGGGTTGAATGAGCAGTTCTTC. This translates into CSARAGLNEQFF.

This clonotype was observed a handful of times. The chain is built from TRBV15 and TRBJ2-7; D is unclear. The CDR3 is 15 residues long. V lost 0 bases to trimming and J lost 1 base, with 10 bases between them. Germline V gene sequence: CDR1 LNHNV, CDR2 YYDKDF (reference sequence). DNA for the CDR3: TGTGCCACCAGCAGAGATTTGGCGATATCCTACGAGCAGTACTTC. This sequence encodes CATSRDLAISYEQYF. Filled out from reference TRBV15 and TRBJ2-7, the complete variable domain reads DAMVIQNPRYQVTQFGKPVTLSCSQTLNHNVMYWYQQKSSQAPKLLFHYYDKDFNNEADTPDNFQSRRPNTSFCFLDIRSPGLGDTAMYLCATSRDLAISYEQYFGPGTRLTVT.

The chain employs TRBV6-5 and TRBJ2-5, with D possibly TRBD2 on 5 matching bases. Germline assignment: CDR1 MNHEY and CDR2 SVGAGI. The V and J ends lost 2 bases and 5 bases respectively, with 12 bases between them. CDR3 size: 14 residues. This CDR3 reads CASSYPGWKETQYF. The CDR3 DNA follows: TGTGCCAGCAGTTACCCGGGGTGGAAGGAGACCCAGTACTTC.

The genes are TRBV6-5 and TRBJ2-1, with 7 bases that match TRBD2. The junction had 5 bases not matched to a gene; V was cut back by 4 bases and J by 2 bases. The CDR3 sequence is 15 residues long. Germline CDR1 reads MNHEY; CDR2 reads SVGAGI. The CDR3 sequence is CASSSTGTTYNEQFF. The CDR3 DNA sequence: TGTGCCAGCAGTTCAACCGGGACTACCTACAATGAGCAGTTCTTC.

A few counts support this clonotype. V usage is TRBV12-3 or TRBV12-4 and J usage is TRBJ2-7; unclear D gene. With 6 bases removed from V and 4 bases from J, the gap between germline ends came to 10 bases. This CDR3 contains 12 residues. This CDR3 is CASSHDGYEQYF. In DNA, the CDR3 is TGTGCCAGCAGCCACGACGGATACGAGCAGTACTTC.

This clonotype came up a few times. V usage is TRBV28 and J usage is TRBJ2-3; 10 nucleotides agree with TRBD2. V shed 3 bases, J shed 6 bases, and the junction held 9 bases outside the gene matches. This CDR3 is 16 amino acids long. Germline CDR1 is MDHEN and CDR2 is SYDVKM. The CDR3 nucleotides read TGTGCCAGCAGTTTGATCACTAGCGGGATCCGCGATACGCAGTATTTT. Translating it yields CASSLITSGIRDTQYF. Full variable domain (missing parts from reference TRBV28 and TRBJ2-3): DVKVTQSSRYLVKRTGEKVFLECVQDMDHENMFWYRQDPGLGLRLIYFSYDVKMKEKGDIPEGYSVSREKKERFSLILESASTNQTSMYLCASSLITSGIRDTQYFGPGTRLTVL.

This clonotype was seen a few times. This sequence joins TRBV28 and TRBJ2-2, with 11 bases matching TRBD2. Trimming cost V 7 bases and J 5 bases; bases outside gene matches: 12. Germline V gene sequence: CDR1 MDHEN, CDR2 SYDVKM. The CDR3 runs to 17 residues. The CDR3 region is CASTPVGTSGATGELFF. The CDR3 DNA sequence: TGTGCCAGCACACCCGTCGGGACTAGCGGAGCTACCGGGGAGCTGTTTTTT. Looking up the rest from reference TRBV28 and TRBJ2-2 gives the full variable domain: DVKVTQSSRYLVKRTGEKVFLECVQDMDHENMFWYRQDPGLGLRLIYFSYDVKMKEKGDIPEGYSVSREKKERFSLILESASTNQTSMYLCASTPVGTSGATGELFFGEGSRLTVL.

This clonotype turned up a few times. The chain is built from TRBV20-1 and TRBJ2-1, with a tentative D call TRBD1 (6 bases). The V gene's germline CDR1 is DFQATT and CDR2 SNEGSKA (reference sequence). With 5 bases removed from V and 10 bases from J, the gap between germline ends came to 15 bases. This CDR3 spans 12 amino acids. CDR3 DNA: TGCAGTGCTCCGCCAACAGGGTACGAGCAGTTCTTC. It encodes CSAPPTGYEQFF.

In its sample, this clonotype was seen a few times. This chain links TRBV20-1 with TRBJ2-7; D gene unclear. The germline V gene has CDR1 DFQATT and CDR2 SNEGSKA (reference sequence). CDR3 size: 12 residues. V was shortened by 0 bases and J by 1 base, with 4 bases between the two germline ends. DNA for the CDR3: TGCAGTGCTAGAGAAGAGTCCTACGAGCAGTACTTC. This gives the protein CSAREESYEQYF.

CDR3 in DNA: TGTGCCATCAGTGGGGGGGCGGACGTAGCCAAAAACATTCAGTACTTC. It encodes CAISGGADVAKNIQYF. The chain has TRBV10-3 and TRBJ2-4, with D perhaps matching TRBD1 or TRBD2 (6 bases each). The V end was cut by 4 bases, the J end by 0 bases, with 13 bases between. This CDR3 contains 16 residues. In germline, CDR1 is ENHRY, CDR2 SYGVKD.